Presented here are 9 T cell receptor beta chains from one specimen sequenced in a study of T cells expressing NK-cell markers. TCRdb derives one entry per CDR3 protein from the 5' RACE reads, leaving out DNA. The listing records under 500,000 distinct CDR3 sequences. Sequenced: blood T cells: a sorted CD56 or NKG2C T cell subset, CD4+ or CD8+ T cells, or bulk PBMC T cells (not recorded which). The receptors were gathered from a woman aged 18 to 75 in good health.

V gene TRBV5-4 combines with J gene TRBJ2-3. The germline gives CDR1 SGHNT, CDR2 YYREEE (reference sequence). This CDR3 is 14 amino acids long. The CDR3: CASSLTVGTDTQYF.

The chain employs TRBV5-1 and TRBJ2-3; lacking DNA, the TRBD1 call made by TCRdb goes unchecked. Germline V CDR1 and CDR2: SGHRS, YFSETQ. There are 15 residues in the CDR3. CDR3 residues: CASSFRGTGTDTQYF.

The gene calls are TRBV6-1 and TRBJ1-6; TCRdb returns TRBD1, unconfirmable since there is no DNA. CDR3 size: 14 residues. Germline CDR1 reads MNHNS; CDR2 reads SASEGT. CDR3 sequence reads: CASTGPGNYSPLHF.

This chain joins TRBV25-1 and TRBJ2-3; TCRdb calls TRBD2, which cannot be checked without DNA. Germline-derived CDR1 and CDR2 are MGHDK and SYGVNS. CDR3 size: 15 residues. CDR3 residues: CASSNAGPTTDTQYF.

The chain links TRBV24-1 to TRBJ2-2; TCRdb selects TRBD1, and the lack of DNA leaves this call unchecked. Germline V gene data show CDR1 as KGHDR and CDR2 as SFDVKD. This CDR3 spans 16 amino acids. CDR3 in amino acids: CATSSGQGENTGELFF.

V gene TRBV29-1 combines with J gene TRBJ1-2; TCRdb proposes TRBD1, but this gene call is untestable without DNA. The CDR3 is 14 residues long. In germline, CDR1 is SQVTM, CDR2 ANQGSEA. This CDR3 reads CSVELGQSGYGYTF.

The CDR3 protein is CASSWGRTDTQYF. The chain combines TRBV6-6 with TRBJ2-3. CDR1 is MNHNY and CDR2 is SVGAGI in the germline V gene (reference sequence). The CDR3 is 13 amino acids.

The J gene is TRBJ2-3, the V gene TRBV29-1. Germline CDR1 SQVTM, CDR2 ANQGSEA. This CDR3 contains 13 residues. The CDR3 loop reads CSVVEMGYDTQYF.

The chain has TRBV30 and TRBJ2-7; the D call from TCRdb, TRBD1, cannot be confirmed without DNA. CDR3 length equals 14 residues. Germline V gives CDR1 GTSNPN, CDR2 SVGIG (reference sequence). This chain's CDR3 is CAWSTGTGPYEQYF. The whole variable domain, filled in from reference TRBV30 and TRBJ2-7, reads SQTIHQWPATLVQPVGSPLSLECTVEGTSNPNLYWYRQAAGRGLQLLFYSVGIGQISSEVPQNLSASRPQDRQFILSSKKLLLSDSGFYLCAWSTGTGPYEQYFGPGTRLTVT.